This entry is about one TCR beta chain. Its specificity is not known. Trimming removed 4 bases from V and 11 bases from J; junction bases left unmatched: 7. The germline CDR1 and CDR2 sequences are MNHNY and SVGAGI (reference sequence). CDR3 length: 13 amino acids. The data belong to a study of cytomegalovirus exposure and HLA in healthy donors. Study background: A preliminary data release comprised 70 million to 95 million unique TCRs obtained from HLA-typed donors. There were some 380 genotyped donors. Of these, about 86% fell in the genetic ancestry cluster associated with self-reported Caucasian donors.

Study conclusions and caveats: Presence/absence comparisons presumed near-even sequencing depth among donors. A previous analysis found most TCR beta V segments productive roughly 90% or roughly 30% of the time.

The PCR ran on 60 Vbeta and 13 Jbeta primers. TCRdb keeps only in-frame clones here, not all; method: immunoSEQ multiplex PCR. The table records 210,000 or so clones, 80% to 90% of them present only once. Sequencing was done on a sample of PBMCs. The chain links TRBV6-6 to TRBJ2-1, with 8 bases fitting TRBD2. This receptor was taken from a man aged 25-40 years in good health and CMV-seronegative. CDR3 DNA sequence: TGTGCCAGCAGTTCACAGACTAGCGTGAAGCAGTTCTTC. Amino acid sequence: CASSSQTSVKQFF.